Following are 10 T cell receptor beta chains from one sample sequenced in a study of blood T cells in healthy people across ages. It was with a sample-barcoded 5' primer and a J-beta primer mix that a second PCR of roughly 6 to 12 cycles was run. A single record per CDR3 protein comes from TCRdb applying MiXCR to the 5' RACE reads. The table shows about a million distinct CDR3 sequences, with around two fifths occurring only once. The source material was blood. These receptors came from a man in his late teens or twenties in good health.

CDR3 residues: CASRKHPRTGVFYNEQYF. CDR3 DNA: TGTGCCAGCAGGAAACACCCAAGGACAGGGGTCTTCTACAATGAGCAGTACTTC. This sequence joins TRBV6-1 and TRBJ2-1; 9 bases line up with TRBD1. The end of the DNA fits TRBJ2-7 better, so the J call may be wrong. The CDR3 loop spans 18 amino acids. The germline V gene has CDR1 MNHNS and CDR2 SASEGT.

This clonotype was seen a few times. The CDR3 spells CAISAQPGADEQYF. In DNA, the CDR3 is TGTGCCATCAGTGCCCAGCCTGGGGCTGACGAGCAGTACTTC. The rearrangement uses TRBV10-3 and TRBJ2-7; possible D gene TRBD1, 5 bases. The CDR3 has 14 amino acids. Per the germline V gene, CDR1 is ENHRY and CDR2 is SYGVKD. The ends were cut back, 4 bases at V and 5 bases at J, with 15 bases in the middle.

The sample holds a few counts of this clonotype. The chain joins TRBV6-5 to TRBJ1-2; 8 nucleotides match TRBD1. Germline V gene data show CDR1 as MNHEY and CDR2 as SVGAGI. The ends lost 5 bases at V and 4 bases at J; junction bases unmatched: 9. The CDR3 runs 15 residues. CDR3 bases: TGTGCCAGCAGTAGCGGCAGGGGGCCGGGCTATGGCTACACCTTC. As protein: CASSSGRGPGYGYTF.

This chain connects TRBV24-1 to TRBJ1-5; unclear D gene. This CDR3 is 13 amino acids long. Germline CDR1 is KGHDR and CDR2 is SFDVKD. Trimming removed 3 bases at V and 5 bases at J, with 7 bases between. The CDR3 region is CATSDETYQPQHF. The DNA for the CDR3 is TGTGCCACCAGTGATGAAACCTATCAGCCCCAGCATTTT.

The gene calls are TRBV20-1 and TRBJ1-2; TRBD1 matches 10 bases. Germline V gene data show CDR1 as DFQATT and CDR2 as SNEGSKA (reference sequence). Losses at the gene ends were 6 bases for V and 4 bases for J; bases not matched to a gene: 8. This CDR3 region has 14 residues. In nucleotides, the CDR3 is TGCAGTGCCCTCAGACAGGGGGCTAGCTATGGCTACACCTTC. Amino acid sequence: CSALRQGASYGYTF.

The rearrangement uses TRBV30 and TRBJ2-7; 7 nucleotides agree with TRBD1. With 4 bases clipped from V and 4 bases from J, the junction kept 10 bases outside the gene matches. Germline CDR1 and CDR2: GTSNPN and SVGIG (reference sequence). The CDR3 has 14 amino acids. CDR3 bases: TGTGCCTGGACCGAATTGGACAGGCCTTACGAGCAGTACTTC. It is translated as CAWTELDRPYEQYF.

This clonotype was picked up a small number of times. This sequence joins TRBV12-3 or TRBV12-4 and TRBJ2-2, with TRBD1 as a possible D gene (5 bases). This CDR3 has 15 amino acids. V lost 6 bases, J lost 0 bases, and 11 bases lay in between. The CDR3 nucleotides are TGTGCCAGCAGAGCAGGGCACGCGAACACCGGGGAGCTGTTTTTT. The encoded protein is CASRAGHANTGELFF.

This sequence joins TRBV5-5 and TRBJ1-5; D gene ambiguous. Trimming stripped 0 bases from V and 3 bases from J, with 7 bases between. The CDR3 loop spans 14 amino acids. The germline V gene has CDR1 SGHKS and CDR2 YYEKEE (reference sequence). CDR3 coding DNA: TGTGCCAGCAGCTTGGCTACCGACAATCAGCCCCAGCATTTT. Translating gives CASSLATDNQPQHF.

This clonotype has a handful of counts. V and J are TRBV13 and TRBJ2-4, with D perhaps matching TRBD1 (5 bases). Germline V CDR1 and CDR2: PRHDT, FYEKMQ (reference sequence). V was shortened by 4 bases and J by 0 bases, with 10 bases between the two germline ends. This CDR3 contains 15 residues. The CDR3 here is CASSSLGVAKNIQYF. DNA for the CDR3: TGTGCCAGCAGCTCCCTAGGGGTAGCCAAAAACATTCAGTACTTC.

The sample holds a few counts of this clonotype. The rearrangement joins TRBV11-2 to TRBJ2-1; 11 nucleotides align to TRBD2. After removal of 1 base from V and 6 bases from J, the junction contained 11 bases not matched to a gene. Germline CDR1 and CDR2: SGHAT and FQNNGV. The CDR3 spans 18 residues. Here the CDR3 reads CASSLVESPGLAANEQFF. The CDR3 nucleotides are TGTGCCAGCAGCTTAGTAGAGAGCCCGGGACTAGCGGCCAATGAGCAGTTCTTC.